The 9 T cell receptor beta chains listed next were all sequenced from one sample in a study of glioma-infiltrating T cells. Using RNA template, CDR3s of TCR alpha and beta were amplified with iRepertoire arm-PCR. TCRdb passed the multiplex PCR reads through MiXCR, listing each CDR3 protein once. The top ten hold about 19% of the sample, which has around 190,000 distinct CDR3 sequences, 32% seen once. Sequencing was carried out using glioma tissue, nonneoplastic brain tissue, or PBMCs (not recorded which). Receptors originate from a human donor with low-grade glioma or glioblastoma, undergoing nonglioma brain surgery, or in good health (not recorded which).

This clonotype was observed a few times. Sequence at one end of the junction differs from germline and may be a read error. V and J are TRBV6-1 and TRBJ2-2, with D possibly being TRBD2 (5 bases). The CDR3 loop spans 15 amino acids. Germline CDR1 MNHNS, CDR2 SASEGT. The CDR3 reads CAISDPGFITGELFF. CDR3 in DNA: TGTGCCATCAGTGATCCGGGATTTATCACCGGGGAGCTGTTTTTT.

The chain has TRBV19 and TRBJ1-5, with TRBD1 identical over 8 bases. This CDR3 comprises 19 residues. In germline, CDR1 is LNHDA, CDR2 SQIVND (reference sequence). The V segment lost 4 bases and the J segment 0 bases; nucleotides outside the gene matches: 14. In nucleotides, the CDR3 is TGTGCCAGTAGTAGAAACCCGGGACAGGTTCTTCATAGCAATCAGCCCCAGCATTTT. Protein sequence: CASSRNPGQVLHSNQPQHF.

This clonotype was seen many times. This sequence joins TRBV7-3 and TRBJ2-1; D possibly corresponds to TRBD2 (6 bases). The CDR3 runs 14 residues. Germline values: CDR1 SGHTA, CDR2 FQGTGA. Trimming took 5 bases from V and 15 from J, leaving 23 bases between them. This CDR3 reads CASSPNGEPGLLFF. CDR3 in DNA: TGTGCCAGCAGCCCCAATGGGGAACCGGGACTTTTGTTCTTC.

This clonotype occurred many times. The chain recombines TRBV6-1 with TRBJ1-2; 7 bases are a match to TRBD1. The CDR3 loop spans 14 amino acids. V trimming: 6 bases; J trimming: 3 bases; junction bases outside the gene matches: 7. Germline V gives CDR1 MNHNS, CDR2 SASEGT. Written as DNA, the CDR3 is TGTGCCAGCAGCCCGACAGGGACGGACTATGGCTACACCTTC. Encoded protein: CASSPTGTDYGYTF.

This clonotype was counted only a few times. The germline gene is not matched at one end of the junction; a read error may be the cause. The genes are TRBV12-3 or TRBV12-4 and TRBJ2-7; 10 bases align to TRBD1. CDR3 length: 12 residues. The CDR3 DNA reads TGTGCCAGCAGTTCCTCGGGACAGGGGACCTTCTTC. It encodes CASSSSGQGTFF.

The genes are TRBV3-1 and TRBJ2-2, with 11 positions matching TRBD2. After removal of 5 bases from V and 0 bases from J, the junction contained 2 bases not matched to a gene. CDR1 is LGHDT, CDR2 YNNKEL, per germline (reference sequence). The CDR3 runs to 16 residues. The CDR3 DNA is TGTGCCAGCAGCGGGGGACTAGCGGCGAACACCGGGGAGCTGTTTTTT. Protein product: CASSGGLAANTGELFF.

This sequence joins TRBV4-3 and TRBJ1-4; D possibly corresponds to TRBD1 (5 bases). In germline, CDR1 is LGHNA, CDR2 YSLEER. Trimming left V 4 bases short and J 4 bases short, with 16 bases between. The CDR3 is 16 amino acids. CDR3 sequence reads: CASSRNPGGSNEKLFF. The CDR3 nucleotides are TGCGCCAGCAGCCGGAACCCGGGGGGGAGTAATGAAAAACTGTTTTTT.

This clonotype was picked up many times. This CDR3 reads CASSQEQEHNTEAFF. CDR3 DNA: TGTGCCAGCAGCCAAGAACAGGAGCATAACACTGAAGCTTTCTTT. V and J are TRBV4-2 and TRBJ1-1; D might be TRBD1 (5 bases). Trimming removed 0 bases at V and 2 bases at J, with 10 bases between. This CDR3 has 15 amino acids. The germline gives CDR1 LGHNA, CDR2 YNFKEQ.

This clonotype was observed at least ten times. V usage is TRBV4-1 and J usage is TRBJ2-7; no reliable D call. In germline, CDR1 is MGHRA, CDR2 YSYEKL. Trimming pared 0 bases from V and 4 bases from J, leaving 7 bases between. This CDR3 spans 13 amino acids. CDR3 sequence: CASSQEWRYEQYF. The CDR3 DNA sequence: TGCGCCAGCAGCCAAGAATGGAGATACGAGCAGTACTTC.